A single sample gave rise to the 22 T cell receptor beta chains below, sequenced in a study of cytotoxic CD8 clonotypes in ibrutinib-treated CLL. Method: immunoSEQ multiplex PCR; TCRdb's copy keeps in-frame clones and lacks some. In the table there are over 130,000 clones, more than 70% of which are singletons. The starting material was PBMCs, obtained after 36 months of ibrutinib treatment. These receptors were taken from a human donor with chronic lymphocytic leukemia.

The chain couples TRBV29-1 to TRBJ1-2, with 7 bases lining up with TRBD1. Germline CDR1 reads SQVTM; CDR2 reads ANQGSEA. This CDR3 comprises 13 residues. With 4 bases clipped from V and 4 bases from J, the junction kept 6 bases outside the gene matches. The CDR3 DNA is TGCAGCGTTGCGGGACAGTACAGCTATGGCTACACCTTC. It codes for CSVAGQYSYGYTF.

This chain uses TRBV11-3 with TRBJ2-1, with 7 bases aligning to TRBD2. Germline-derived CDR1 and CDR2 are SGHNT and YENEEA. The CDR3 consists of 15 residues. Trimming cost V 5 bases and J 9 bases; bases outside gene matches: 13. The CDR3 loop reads CASSPSFGRGFEQFF. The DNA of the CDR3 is TGTGCCAGCAGCCCATCATTTGGGAGGGGTTTTGAGCAGTTCTTC. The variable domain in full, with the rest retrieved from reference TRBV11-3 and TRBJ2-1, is EAGVVQSPRYKIIEKKQPVAFWCNPISGHNTLYWYLQNLGQGPELLIRYENEEAVDDSQLPKDRFSAERLKGVDSTLKIQPAELGDSAVYLCASSPSFGRGFEQFFGPGTRLTVL.

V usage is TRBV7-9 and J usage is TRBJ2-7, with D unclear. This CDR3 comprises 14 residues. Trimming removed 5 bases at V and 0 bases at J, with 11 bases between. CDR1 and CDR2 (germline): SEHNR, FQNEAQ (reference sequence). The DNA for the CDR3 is TGTGCCAGCAGCCAAACGGGTCTCTCCTACGAGCAGTACTTC. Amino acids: CASSQTGLSYEQYF. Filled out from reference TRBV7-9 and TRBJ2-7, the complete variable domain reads DTGVSQNPRHKITKRGQNVTFRCDPISEHNRLYWYRQTLGQGPEFLTYFQNEAQLEKSRLLSDRFSAERPKGSFSTLEIQRTEQGDSAMYLCASSQTGLSYEQYFGPGTRLTVT.

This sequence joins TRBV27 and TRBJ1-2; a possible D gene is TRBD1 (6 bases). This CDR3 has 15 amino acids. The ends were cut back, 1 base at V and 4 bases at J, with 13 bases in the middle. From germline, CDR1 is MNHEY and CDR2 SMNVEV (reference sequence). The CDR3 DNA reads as TGTGCCAGCAGTTTATGGGCAGGGGCTATCTATGGCTACACCTTC. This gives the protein CASSLWAGAIYGYTF.

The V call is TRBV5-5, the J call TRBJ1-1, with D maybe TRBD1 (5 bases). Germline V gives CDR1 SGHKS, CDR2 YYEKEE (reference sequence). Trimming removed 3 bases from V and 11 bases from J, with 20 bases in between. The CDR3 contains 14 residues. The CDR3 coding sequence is TGTGCCAGCAGCTCCTTCAATTCCGGGACGATGGCTTTCTTT. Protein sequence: CASSSFNSGTMAFF. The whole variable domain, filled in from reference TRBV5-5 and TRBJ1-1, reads DAGVTQSPTHLIKTRGQQVTLRCSPISGHKSVSWYQQVLGQGPQFIFQYYEKEERGRGNFPDRFSARQFPNYSSELNVNALLLGDSALYLCASSSFNSGTMAFFGQGTRLTVV.

The CDR3 here is CASSLRLAGMADTQYF. The CDR3 DNA reads TGCGCCAGCAGCCTCCGACTAGCGGGGATGGCAGATACGCAGTATTTT. The V call is TRBV5-1, the J call TRBJ2-3; 11 bases map to TRBD2. The CDR3 runs 16 residues. The ends lost 4 bases at V and 4 bases at J; junction bases unmatched: 8. The germline V gene has CDR1 SGHRS and CDR2 YFSETQ.

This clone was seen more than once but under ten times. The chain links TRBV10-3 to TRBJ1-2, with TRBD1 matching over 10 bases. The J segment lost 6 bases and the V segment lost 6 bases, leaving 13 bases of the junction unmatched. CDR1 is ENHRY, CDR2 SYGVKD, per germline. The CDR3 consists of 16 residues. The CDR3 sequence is CAISPGTGAPFDGYTF. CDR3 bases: TGTGCCATCAGCCCCGGGACAGGGGCCCCATTCGATGGCTACACCTTC.

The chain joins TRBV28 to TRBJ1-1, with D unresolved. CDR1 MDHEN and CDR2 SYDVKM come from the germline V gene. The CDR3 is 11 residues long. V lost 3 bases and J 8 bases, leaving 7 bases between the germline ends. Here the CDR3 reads CASSLGREAFF. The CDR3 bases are TGTGCCAGCAGTTTGGGGAGGGAAGCTTTCTTT.

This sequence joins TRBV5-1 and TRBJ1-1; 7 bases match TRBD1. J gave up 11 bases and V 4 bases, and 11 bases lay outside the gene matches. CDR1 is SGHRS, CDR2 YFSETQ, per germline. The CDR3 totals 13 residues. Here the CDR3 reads CASSPLVGQMAFF. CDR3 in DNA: TGCGCCAGCAGCCCATTGGTGGGACAGATGGCTTTCTTT.

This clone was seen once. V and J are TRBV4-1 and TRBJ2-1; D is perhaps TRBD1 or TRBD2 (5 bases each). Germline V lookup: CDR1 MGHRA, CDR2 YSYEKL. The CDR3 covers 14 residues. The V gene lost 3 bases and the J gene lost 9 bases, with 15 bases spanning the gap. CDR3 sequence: CASSHPGTGVEQFF. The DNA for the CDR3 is TGCGCCAGCAGCCACCCCGGGACCGGGGTTGAGCAGTTCTTC.

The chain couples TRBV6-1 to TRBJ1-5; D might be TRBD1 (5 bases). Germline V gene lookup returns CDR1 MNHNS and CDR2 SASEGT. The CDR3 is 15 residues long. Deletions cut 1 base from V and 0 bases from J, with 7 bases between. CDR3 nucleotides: TGTGCCAGCAGTGAAGTGGGGCATAGCAATCAGCCCCAGCATTTT. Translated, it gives CASSEVGHSNQPQHF.

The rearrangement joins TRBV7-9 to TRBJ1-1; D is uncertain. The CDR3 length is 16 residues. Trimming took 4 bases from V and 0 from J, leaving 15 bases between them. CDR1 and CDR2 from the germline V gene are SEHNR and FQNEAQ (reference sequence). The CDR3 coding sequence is TGTGCCAGCAGCTCAGTGAATCTAGTCATGAACACTGAAGCTTTCTTT. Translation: CASSSVNLVMNTEAFF.

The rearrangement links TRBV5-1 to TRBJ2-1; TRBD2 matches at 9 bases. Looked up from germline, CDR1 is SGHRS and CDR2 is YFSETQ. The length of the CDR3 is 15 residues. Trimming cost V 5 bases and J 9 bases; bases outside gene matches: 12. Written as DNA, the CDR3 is TGCGCCAGCAGGAACCCGGGACTAGCAGCCGGTGAGCAGTTCTTC. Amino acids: CASRNPGLAAGEQFF.

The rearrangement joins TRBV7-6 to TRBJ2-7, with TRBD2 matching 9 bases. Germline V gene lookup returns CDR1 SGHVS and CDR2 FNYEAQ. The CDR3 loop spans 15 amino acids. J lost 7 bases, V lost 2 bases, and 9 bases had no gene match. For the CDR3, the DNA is TGTGCCAGCAGCTTACTGGCGGGGGGGTCTGGAGAGCAGTACTTC. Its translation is CASSLLAGGSGEQYF.

The CDR3 DNA sequence: TGTGCCAGCAGTGCCCGGACAGGGGGGGATCAGCCCCAGCATTTT. It encodes CASSARTGGDQPQHF. The rearrangement joins TRBV2 to TRBJ1-5; TRBD1 matches 10 bases. The germline V gene has CDR1 SNHLY and CDR2 FYNNEI. The CDR3 runs to 15 residues. J lost 5 bases, V lost 4 bases, and 5 bases had no gene match.

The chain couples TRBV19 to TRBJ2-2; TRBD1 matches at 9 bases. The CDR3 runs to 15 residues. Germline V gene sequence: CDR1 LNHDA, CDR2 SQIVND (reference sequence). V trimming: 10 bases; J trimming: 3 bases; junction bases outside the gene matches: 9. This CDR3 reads CATQPGQGYTGELFF. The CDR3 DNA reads TGTGCCACCCAACCGGGACAGGGATACACCGGGGAGCTGTTTTTT.

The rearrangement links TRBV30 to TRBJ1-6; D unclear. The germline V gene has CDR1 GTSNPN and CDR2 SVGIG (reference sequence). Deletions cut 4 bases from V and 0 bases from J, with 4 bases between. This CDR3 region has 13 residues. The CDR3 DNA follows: TGTGCCTGGATGAGCTCCTATAATTCACCCCTCCACTTT. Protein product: CAWMSSYNSPLHF.

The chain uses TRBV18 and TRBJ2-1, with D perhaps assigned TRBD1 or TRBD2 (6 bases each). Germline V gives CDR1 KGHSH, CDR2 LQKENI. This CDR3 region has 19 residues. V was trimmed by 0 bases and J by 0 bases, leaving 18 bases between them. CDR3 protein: CASSPPGIGGPYSYNEQFF. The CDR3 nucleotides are TGTGCCAGCTCACCACCTGGGATAGGGGGGCCTTACTCCTACAATGAGCAGTTCTTC.

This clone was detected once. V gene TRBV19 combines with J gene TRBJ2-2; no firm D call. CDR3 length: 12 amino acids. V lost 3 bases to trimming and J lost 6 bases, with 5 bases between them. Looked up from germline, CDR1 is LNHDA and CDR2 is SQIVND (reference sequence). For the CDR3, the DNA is TGTGCCAGTAGTATCCAGTCCGGGGAGCTGTTTTTT. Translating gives CASSIQSGELFF.

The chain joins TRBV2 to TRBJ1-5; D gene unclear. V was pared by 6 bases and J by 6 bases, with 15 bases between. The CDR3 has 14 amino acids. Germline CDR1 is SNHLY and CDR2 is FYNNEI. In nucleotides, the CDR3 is TGTGCCAGCAGGCGAGAGGCGATACCTCAGCCCCAGCATTTT. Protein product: CASRREAIPQPQHF.

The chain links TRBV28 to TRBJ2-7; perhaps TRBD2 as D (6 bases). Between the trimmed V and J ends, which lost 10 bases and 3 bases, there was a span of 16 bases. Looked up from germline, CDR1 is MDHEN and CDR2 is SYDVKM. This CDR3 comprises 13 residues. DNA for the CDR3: TGTGCCACCCAACGGGGGTGGCTCTACGAGCAGTACTTC. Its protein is CATQRGWLYEQYF.

The DNA for the CDR3 is TGCAGCGTTGCTGGACGAGACCTTCGAAAGCAGTACTTC. It is translated as CSVAGRDLRKQYF. J is TRBJ2-7 and V is TRBV29-1; D call uncertain. The germline V gene has CDR1 SQVTM and CDR2 ANQGSEA. Trimming cost V 4 bases and J 8 bases, with 18 bases left between them. This CDR3 contains 13 residues.